Shown below are 30 T cell receptor beta chains from a single sample sequenced in a study of shared clonotypes between healthy human individuals. Clones were sequenced by immunoSEQ multiplex PCR, and TCRdb holds only the in-frame ones, with some missing. The table includes 1.4 million or so clones, around 98.5% detected once. Sequencing was done on a sample of naive CD4+ T cells sorted from blood. The subset here: CD45RA+ positively selected. The source of these receptors is a man aged 30 to 39 in good health.

The chain uses TRBV15 and TRBJ2-1; D is possibly TRBD1 or TRBD2 (7 bases each). Trimming took 5 bases from V and 0 from J, leaving 29 bases between them. The CDR3 is made up of 21 amino acids. In germline, CDR1 is LNHNV, CDR2 YYDKDF (reference sequence). The CDR3 region has the DNA TGTGCCACCAGCTCTCTAAAGGGGGCTAGCGGATGGTACAGCTCCTACAATGAGCAGTTCTTC. Protein: CATSSLKGASGWYSSYNEQFF.

V is TRBV9 and J is TRBJ2-7; D is perhaps TRBD1 (6 bases). Deletions cut 4 bases from V and 6 bases from J, with 20 bases between. Germline CDR1 SGDLS, CDR2 YYNGEE. CDR3 size: 15 residues. The CDR3 region is CASSLSLGGVGEQYF. The DNA for the CDR3 is TGTGCCAGCAGCCTTTCCTTAGGGGGAGTCGGCGAGCAGTACTTC.

The rearrangement joins TRBV5-1 to TRBJ2-7; 8 positions agree with TRBD1. CDR1 and CDR2 from the germline V gene are SGHRS and YFSETQ. CDR3 length equals 14 residues. V gave up 7 bases and J gave up 1 base; unmatched junction bases: 7. Here the CDR3 reads CASGGTGSSYEQYF. CDR3 in DNA: TGCGCCAGCGGCGGGACAGGAAGTTCCTACGAGCAGTACTTC.

The chain couples TRBV11-3 to TRBJ2-1; the D gene is possibly TRBD1 (6 bases). The CDR3 is made up of 14 amino acids. Per the germline V gene, CDR1 is SGHNT and CDR2 is YENEEA. Trimming cost V 2 bases and J 5 bases, with 10 bases left between them. Here the CDR3 reads CASSLLGADNEQFF. In nucleotides, the CDR3 is TGTGCCAGCAGCTTATTGGGGGCTGACAATGAGCAGTTCTTC.

The chain couples TRBV30 to TRBJ1-1; 7 positions agree with TRBD1. This CDR3 has 13 amino acids. Germline V gene sequence: CDR1 GTSNPN, CDR2 SVGIG (reference sequence). V gave up 5 bases and J gave up 1 base; unmatched junction bases: 4. The CDR3 reads CAWSHRGNTEAFF. For the CDR3, the DNA is TGTGCCTGGTCCCACAGGGGGAACACTGAAGCTTTCTTT.

This rearrangement joins TRBV30 to TRBJ1-1, with D uncertain. Germline V gene sequence: CDR1 GTSNPN, CDR2 SVGIG (reference sequence). The CDR3 loop spans 16 amino acids. The V end was cut by 7 bases, the J end by 0 bases, with 21 bases between. The CDR3 loop is CASKQGLTYLNTEAFF. The CDR3, as DNA: TGTGCCTCAAAACAAGGTCTGACGTACCTGAACACTGAAGCTTTCTTT.

V gene TRBV5-5 combines with J gene TRBJ1-5; D remains ambiguous. CDR1 and CDR2 (germline): SGHKS, YYEKEE (reference sequence). V lost 3 bases and J 0 bases, leaving 7 bases between the germline ends. The CDR3 length is 14 residues. For the CDR3, the DNA is TGTGCCAGCAGCTACTTGGGTAGCAATCAGCCCCAGCATTTT. Translated: CASSYLGSNQPQHF.

CDR3 coding DNA: TGTGCCAGCAGTTTCCAAGGGCGAGATGAGCAGTTCTTC. Amino acid sequence: CASSFQGRDEQFF. The chain employs TRBV27 and TRBJ2-1; D remains unclear. This CDR3 is 13 amino acids long. CDR1 and CDR2 from the germline V gene are MNHEY and SMNVEV (reference sequence). Trimming pared 3 bases from V and 8 bases from J, leaving 11 bases between.

This chain links TRBV4-1 with TRBJ2-7; 7 bases line up with TRBD1. This CDR3 contains 15 residues. V shed 3 bases, J shed 6 bases, and the junction held 11 bases outside the gene matches. The germline CDR1 and CDR2 sequences are MGHRA and YSYEKL. In DNA form, the CDR3 reads TGCGCCAGCAGCCACCGTACAGACAGGGAAGGCGAGCAGTACTTC. Translation gives CASSHRTDREGEQYF.

This clone was found once. The rearrangement joins TRBV28 to TRBJ1-2, with TRBD1 identical over 9 bases. This CDR3 has 15 amino acids. Germline values: CDR1 MDHEN, CDR2 SYDVKM. V lost 3 bases, J lost 7 bases, and 9 bases stayed unmatched. In DNA, the CDR3 is TGTGCCAGCAGTTTGGACAGGGGCCGCCTTAGTGGCTACACCTTC. Translating it yields CASSLDRGRLSGYTF.

The chain recombines TRBV7-9 with TRBJ2-7; D remains ambiguous. The V end lost 5 bases, the J end lost 0 bases, and 17 bases lay between the germline ends. CDR1 is SEHNR, CDR2 FQNEAQ, per germline (reference sequence). This CDR3 is 16 amino acids long. In DNA form, the CDR3 reads TGTGCCAGCAGCCCTCGTGACAATGAACTCTCCTACGAGCAGTACTTC. This translates into CASSPRDNELSYEQYF.

A single count supports this clone. The genes are TRBV5-1 and TRBJ2-2, with 10 positions matching TRBD2. J lost 2 bases, V lost 0 bases, and 4 bases had no gene match. This CDR3 spans 17 amino acids. Germline CDR1 and CDR2: SGHRS and YFSETQ. DNA of the CDR3: TGCGCCAGCAGCTTGGCCGGACTAGCGGCAAACACCGGGGAGCTGTTTTTT. It encodes CASSLAGLAANTGELFF.

The chain is built from TRBV4-3 and TRBJ1-1; D is perhaps TRBD1 (6 bases). The CDR3 has 14 amino acids. V was clipped by 3 bases and J by 6 bases, with 14 bases between them. The germline V gene encodes CDR1 LGHNA and CDR2 YSLEER. CDR3 loop: CASSHQSGDAEAFF. The CDR3 nucleotides read TGCGCCAGCAGCCATCAATCAGGGGATGCTGAAGCTTTCTTT.

On this clone itself: The identical CDR3 is also encoded by other nucleotide sequences in the sample. The chain combines TRBV2 with TRBJ1-2; no clear D. The V end lost 1 base, the J end lost 2 bases, and 5 bases lay between the germline ends. Germline CDR1 and CDR2: SNHLY and FYNNEI. The CDR3 has 13 residues. The CDR3 DNA sequence: TGTGCCAGCAGTGAAGTTGGGAACTATGGCTACACCTTC. Protein product: CASSEVGNYGYTF. Complete variable domain (other parts from reference TRBV2 and TRBJ1-2): EPEVTQTPSHQVTQMGQEVILRCVPISNHLYFYWYRQILGQKVEFLVSFYNNEISEKSEIFDDQFSVERPDGSNFTLKIRSTKLEDSAMYFCASSEVGNYGYTFGSGTRLTVV.

The chain carries TRBV28 and TRBJ2-7; possible D gene TRBD1, 6 bases. Germline V CDR1 and CDR2: MDHEN, SYDVKM. Trimming pared 4 bases from V and 2 bases from J, leaving 9 bases between. The CDR3 has 13 amino acids. The CDR3: CASSSGVTYEQYF. The CDR3 DNA reads TGTGCCAGCAGTTCAGGGGTTACCTACGAGCAGTACTTC.

The chain has TRBV28 and TRBJ2-1; TRBD2 aligns across 11 bases. The germline CDR1 and CDR2 sequences are MDHEN and SYDVKM. The CDR3 length is 12 residues. V lost 6 bases to trimming and J lost 15 bases; unmatched junction nucleotides: 7. CDR3 nucleotides: TGTGCCAGCAGCCAACCGGGACTAGCGGCGTTCTTC. It translates to CASSQPGLAAFF. The variable domain in full, with the rest retrieved from reference TRBV28 and TRBJ2-1, is DVKVTQSSRYLVKRTGEKVFLECVQDMDHENMFWYRQDPGLGLRLIYFSYDVKMKEKGDIPEGYSVSREKKERFSLILESASTNQTSMYLCASSQPGLAAFFGPGTRLTVL.

The V gene is TRBV18, the J gene TRBJ2-7; the D gene is possibly TRBD2 (5 bases). Trimming pared 1 base from V and 0 bases from J, leaving 16 bases between. This CDR3 contains 17 residues. Germline V gene data show CDR1 as KGHSH and CDR2 as LQKENI. CDR3 nucleotide sequence: TGTGCCAGCTCACCACGTAAAGACGGGAAGTTCTCCTACGAGCAGTACTTC. Translating gives CASSPRKDGKFSYEQYF.

The chain combines TRBV28 with TRBJ1-5; no clear D gene. V was pared by 6 bases and J by 3 bases, with 6 bases between. Germline-derived CDR1 and CDR2 are MDHEN and SYDVKM. This CDR3 spans 12 amino acids. The DNA of the CDR3 is TGTGCCAGCAGCACCCCCAATCAGCCCCAGCATTTT. Protein sequence: CASSTPNQPQHF.

The rearrangement joins TRBV29-1 to TRBJ2-3, with a possible D match to TRBD1 (7 bases). Germline V gene data show CDR1 as SQVTM and CDR2 as ANQGSEA. The CDR3 contains 13 residues. With 7 bases removed from V and 6 bases from J, the gap between germline ends came to 17 bases. CDR3 nucleotide sequence: TGCAGCGCCCCAGGGGGGAGTAAGGATACGCAGTATTTT. It specifies CSAPGGSKDTQYF.

The rearrangement links TRBV11-2 to TRBJ2-2; D uncertain. The germline gives CDR1 SGHAT, CDR2 FQNNGV. V was cut by 4 bases and J by 4 bases, with 7 bases left in between. This CDR3 has 13 amino acids. The DNA for the CDR3 is TGTGCCAGCAGCTCCCTACCCACCGGGGAGCTGTTTTTT. Translating gives CASSSLPTGELFF.

This clone appeared a single time. V usage is TRBV6-1 and J usage is TRBJ1-2; D call uncertain. Trimming took off 7 bases at V and 4 bases at J, with 19 bases between the two ends. There are 15 residues in the CDR3. Germline V lookup: CDR1 MNHNS, CDR2 SASEGT. In DNA, the CDR3 is TGTGCCAGCAAGCCTCACTCATTGGAGGTCTATGGCTACACCTTC. Amino acids: CASKPHSLEVYGYTF.

In this sample, this clone turned up once. The gene calls are TRBV7-2 and TRBJ2-4; 7 bases are shared with TRBD2. CDR3 length: 14 residues. In germline, CDR1 is SGHTA, CDR2 FQGNSA. After removal of 5 bases from V and 8 bases from J, the junction contained 9 bases not matched to a gene. CDR3 loop: CASSDNREVHIQYF. For the CDR3, the DNA is TGTGCCAGCAGCGACAACCGGGAGGTTCACATTCAGTACTTC. Drawing the rest from reference TRBV7-2 and TRBJ2-4, the complete variable domain is GAGVSQSPSNKVTEKGKDVELRCDPISGHTALYWYRQSLGQGLEFLIYFQGNSAPDKSGLPSDRFSAERTGGSVSTLTIQRTQQEDSAVYLCASSDNREVHIQYFGAGTRLSVL.

This rearrangement joins TRBV7-9 to TRBJ2-2, with unresolved D. CDR1 SEHNR and CDR2 FQNEAQ come from the germline V gene (reference sequence). Trimming left V 7 bases short and J 2 bases short, with 20 bases between. The CDR3 runs 17 residues. DNA for the CDR3: TGTGCCAGCACCTCGACCATGGGGAAATACAACACCGGGGAGCTGTTTTTT. This encodes CASTSTMGKYNTGELFF.

In this sample, this clone turned up once. The chain couples TRBV2 to TRBJ2-1; 7 nucleotides agree with TRBD1. V gave up 6 bases and J gave up 9 bases; unmatched junction bases: 5. The CDR3 sequence is 12 residues long. Germline V gives CDR1 SNHLY, CDR2 FYNNEI. The CDR3 sequence: CASSAQGTEQFF. For the CDR3, the DNA is TGTGCCAGCAGCGCACAGGGGACTGAGCAGTTCTTC.

V and J are TRBV7-9 and TRBJ2-1, with 13 bases that match TRBD2. Germline V gene sequence: CDR1 SEHNR, CDR2 FQNEAQ (reference sequence). Germline trimming cut 2 bases from V and 8 bases from J; bases unmatched to any gene: 6. The CDR3 is made up of 16 amino acids. CDR3 amino acids: CASSLLGLAGRHEQFF. CDR3 sequence (DNA): TGTGCCAGCAGCTTATTGGGACTAGCGGGAAGGCATGAGCAGTTCTTC.

J is TRBJ2-1 and V is TRBV7-6, with D uncertain. This CDR3 spans 14 amino acids. The V end was cut by 3 bases, the J end by 1 base, with 7 bases between. Looked up from germline, CDR1 is SGHVS and CDR2 is FNYEAQ. In DNA, the CDR3 is TGTGCCAGCAGCTTCCGATCATCCTACAATGAGCAGTTCTTC. Translating gives CASSFRSSYNEQFF.

The CDR3 protein is CASSPYGGRVNEQFF. Here the CDR3 DNA reads TGTGCCAGCAGTCCTTATGGCGGCAGGGTAAATGAGCAGTTCTTC. The chain couples TRBV6-5 to TRBJ2-1; perhaps TRBD1 as D (5 bases). The ends were cut back, 5 bases at V and 7 bases at J, with 18 bases in the middle. The germline CDR1 and CDR2 sequences are MNHEY and SVGAGI. The length of the CDR3 is 15 residues.

The V and J genes are TRBV7-9 and TRBJ2-7, with a tentative D call TRBD1 (5 bases). Germline CDR1 is SEHNR and CDR2 is FQNEAQ (reference sequence). Trimming took 5 bases from V and 5 from J, leaving 10 bases between them. This CDR3 has 12 amino acids. This CDR3 reads CASSLTGDEQYF. The CDR3 nucleotides are TGTGCCAGCAGCCTAACAGGAGACGAGCAGTACTTC.

In nucleotides, the CDR3 is TGTGCCAGCAGTTTGCGACAGGGGGCGGAGACCCAGTACTTC. Translation: CASSLRQGAETQYF. V usage is TRBV28 and J usage is TRBJ2-5; TRBD1 matches 10 bases. This CDR3 spans 14 amino acids. In germline, CDR1 is MDHEN, CDR2 SYDVKM. Trimming cost V 3 bases and J 5 bases; bases outside gene matches: 3.

This chain joins TRBV19 and TRBJ1-2; D may be TRBD1 (6 bases). V lost 3 bases to trimming and J lost 4 bases, with 12 bases between them. The V gene's germline CDR1 is LNHDA and CDR2 SQIVND (reference sequence). This CDR3 has 14 amino acids. In DNA form, the CDR3 reads TGTGCCAGTAGTATTTCCAGGGGACGCTATGGCTACACCTTC. This gives the protein CASSISRGRYGYTF.